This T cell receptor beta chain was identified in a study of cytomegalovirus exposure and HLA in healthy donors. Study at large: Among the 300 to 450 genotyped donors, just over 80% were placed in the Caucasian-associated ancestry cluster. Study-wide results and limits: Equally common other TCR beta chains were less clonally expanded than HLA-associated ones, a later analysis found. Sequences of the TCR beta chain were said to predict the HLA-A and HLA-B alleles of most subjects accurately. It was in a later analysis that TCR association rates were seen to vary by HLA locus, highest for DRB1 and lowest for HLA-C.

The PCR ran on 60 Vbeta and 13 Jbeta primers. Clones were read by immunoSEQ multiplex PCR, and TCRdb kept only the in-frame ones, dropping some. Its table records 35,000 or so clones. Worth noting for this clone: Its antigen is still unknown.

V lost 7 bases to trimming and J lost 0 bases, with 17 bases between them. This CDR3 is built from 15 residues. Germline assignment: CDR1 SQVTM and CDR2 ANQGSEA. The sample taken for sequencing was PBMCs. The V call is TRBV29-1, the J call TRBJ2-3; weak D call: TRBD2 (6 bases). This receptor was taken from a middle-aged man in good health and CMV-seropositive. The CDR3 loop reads CSAPREAGSTDTQYF. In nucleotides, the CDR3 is TGCAGCGCTCCAAGGGAGGCGGGGAGCACAGATACGCAGTATTTT.